Following are 28 T cell receptor beta chains from one sample sequenced in a study of T cells after posttransplantation cyclophosphamide (dated by TCRdb to 2016 to 2018). Library generation was performed with the immunoSEQ multiplex PCR assay. In its TCRdb copy, this immuneACCESS table keeps in-frame sequences only and misses some clones. Where compared with another copy, unresolved V genes explain less than half of these, and the others have no known cause. The sample table holds 15,000 to 20,000 clones, of which about 77% were seen once. Over 30% of the sample comes from the top ten. Interpreted using the paper, the treatment or condition label stands for: high-dose cyclophosphamide on days +3 and +4 as single-agent GVHD prophylaxis. PTCy patients received busulfan and fludarabine conditioning, a related or unrelated marrow graft, and cyclophosphamide on days +3 and +4. Sequencing used CD8+ T cells sorted from PBMCs, obtained roughly 250 weeks after a stem cell transplant with posttransplant cyclophosphamide. The source of these receptors is a female patient aged 40-50 years who received an allogeneic stem cell transplant from a related donor, was CMV-positive, and had no GVHD. After a transplant, some T cells may be of graft donor origin.

The J gene is TRBJ2-2, the V gene TRBV27; a weak D match, TRBD2 (6 bases). The germline V and J ends were trimmed by 3 bases and 1 base, with 9 bases remaining between them. This CDR3 region has 15 residues. Germline V gene data show CDR1 as MNHEY and CDR2 as SMNVEV (reference sequence). The CDR3 sequence is CASSFGLMNTGELFF. The CDR3, as DNA: TGTGCCAGCAGTTTCGGACTAATGAACACCGGGGAGCTGTTTTTT.

CDR3 region: CASSSGGQGANYGYTF. The CDR3 DNA sequence: TGTGCCAGCAGCTCGGGGGGACAGGGAGCAAACTATGGCTACACCTTC. The chain links TRBV7-2 to TRBJ1-2; the match to TRBD1 covers 9 bases. The CDR3 covers 16 residues. Trimming cost V 4 bases and J 2 bases; bases outside gene matches: 8. CDR1 and CDR2 (germline): SGHTA, FQGNSA.

This clone was detected only once. This chain connects TRBV27 to TRBJ2-7, with 8 bases lining up with TRBD1. V was clipped by 5 bases and J by 1 base; unmatched bases: 7. Germline-derived CDR1 and CDR2 are MNHEY and SMNVEV (reference sequence). The CDR3 is 15 amino acids. CDR3 amino acids: CASSQLGQESYEQYF. As DNA, the CDR3 is TGTGCCAGCAGTCAACTGGGACAGGAGTCCTACGAGCAGTACTTC.

The rearrangement joins TRBV7-6 to TRBJ2-3; D not certain. CDR1 is SGHVS and CDR2 is FNYEAQ in the germline V gene. Trimming stripped 5 bases from V and 0 bases from J, with 3 bases between. The CDR3 totals 12 residues. The CDR3 sequence is CASSPSTDTQYF. The CDR3 DNA reads as TGTGCCAGCAGCCCAAGCACAGATACGCAGTATTTT.

The V gene is TRBV6-1, the J gene TRBJ2-7; 7 nucleotides line up with TRBD1. From germline, CDR1 is MNHNS and CDR2 SASEGT. V shed 5 bases, J shed 0 bases, and the junction held 7 bases outside the gene matches. The CDR3 length is 15 residues. The CDR3 nucleotides read TGTGCCAGCAGTTTATACAGGGGCACCTCCTACGAGCAGTACTTC. Translated, it gives CASSLYRGTSYEQYF.

V and J are TRBV19 and TRBJ1-2; D gene uncertain. The V and J ends lost 3 bases and 3 bases respectively, with 23 bases between them. The CDR3 has 18 residues. Germline V gives CDR1 LNHDA, CDR2 SQIVND (reference sequence). CDR3 loop: CASSIVVVRNVEDYGYTF. CDR3 DNA sequence: TGTGCCAGTAGTATTGTGGTAGTCAGGAACGTCGAAGACTATGGCTACACCTTC.

Remarks on this clone: A junction end diverges from the germline sequence, so it may reflect a read error. This chain connects TRBV6-5 to TRBJ2-2, with a tentative D call TRBD2 (5 bases). The CDR3 has 15 amino acids. CDR1 is MNHEY and CDR2 is SVGAGI in the germline V gene. CDR3 protein: CAISGWGSGIRELFF. The CDR3 DNA sequence: TGTGCCATCAGTGGATGGGGATCGGGGATTCGGGAGCTGTTTTTT.

The chain joins TRBV5-1 to TRBJ2-7; the match to TRBD1 covers 12 bases. The CDR3 covers 14 residues. V gave up 0 bases and J gave up 6 bases; unmatched junction bases: 1. Germline CDR1 and CDR2: SGHRS and YFSETQ. The CDR3 loop reads CASSLGDRGLEQYF. CDR3 nucleotides: TGCGCCAGCAGCTTGGGGGACAGGGGGCTCGAGCAGTACTTC.

V and J are TRBV7-9 and TRBJ1-4, with D possibly TRBD1 on 5 matching bases. V lost 3 bases to trimming and J lost 2 bases, with 13 bases between them. Germline CDR1 SEHNR, CDR2 FQNEAQ (reference sequence). The CDR3 has 16 residues. CDR3 sequence reads: CASSLGGEGTNEKLFF. In nucleotides, the CDR3 is TGTGCCAGCAGCTTGGGGGGGGAAGGGACTAATGAAAAACTGTTTTTT.

V is TRBV2 and J is TRBJ2-5, with 7 bases aligning to TRBD1. Germline CDR1 reads SNHLY; CDR2 reads FYNNEI. The CDR3 covers 16 residues. The junction had 14 bases not matched to a gene; V was cut back by 5 bases and J by 5 bases. CDR3 residues: CASSSLRDRAGETQYF. CDR3 DNA sequence: TGTGCCAGCAGTTCTTTAAGAGACAGGGCTGGGGAGACCCAGTACTTC.

The chain combines TRBV10-3 with TRBJ2-3, with D possibly being TRBD1 (5 bases). The CDR3 has 13 residues. The germline V gene encodes CDR1 ENHRY and CDR2 SYGVKD. V lost 2 bases to trimming and J lost 6 bases, with 9 bases between them. The CDR3 loop reads CAISEGAPDTQYF. The DNA for the CDR3 is TGTGCCATCAGTGAGGGGGCGCCGGATACGCAGTATTTT.

The CDR3 region has the DNA TGTGCCAGCAGTTATGGACAGGGCGCCGGGGAGCTGTTTTTT. Its protein is CASSYGQGAGELFF. The chain joins TRBV6-5 to TRBJ2-2, with 8 bases fitting TRBD1. CDR3 length: 14 residues. The J segment lost 6 bases and the V segment lost 3 bases, leaving 3 bases of the junction unmatched. CDR1 and CDR2 from the germline V gene are MNHEY and SVGAGI.

The chain joins TRBV7-2 to TRBJ2-2; 7 bases line up with TRBD2. Germline CDR1 and CDR2: SGHTA and FQGNSA. CDR3 length: 14 amino acids. After removal of 7 bases from V and 7 bases from J, the junction contained 9 bases not matched to a gene. The CDR3 coding sequence is TGTGCCAGCACCACCTTGGGAGGGATCGGGGAGCTGTTTTTT. As protein: CASTTLGGIGELFF.

V usage is TRBV2 and J usage is TRBJ2-1, with 7 bases fitting TRBD2. Trimming at V came to 3 bases and at J to 4 bases, leaving 3 bases not matched to a gene. Germline CDR1 is SNHLY and CDR2 is FYNNEI. CDR3 size: 14 residues. The CDR3 sequence is CASSEGGVYNEQFF. The CDR3 bases are TGTGCCAGCAGTGAGGGGGGGGTATACAATGAGCAGTTCTTC. Filled out from reference TRBV2 and TRBJ2-1, the complete variable domain reads EPEVTQTPSHQVTQMGQEVILRCVPISNHLYFYWYRQILGQKVEFLVSFYNNEISEKSEIFDDQFSVERPDGSNFTLKIRSTKLEDSAMYFCASSEGGVYNEQFFGPGTRLTVL.

The chain links TRBV19 to TRBJ1-6; weak D call: TRBD1 (6 bases). V dropped 7 bases and J dropped 3 bases, with 10 bases sitting between them. Germline-derived CDR1 and CDR2 are LNHDA and SQIVND (reference sequence). The CDR3 is made up of 14 amino acids. CDR3 coding DNA: TGTGCCAGTACCTCGGACAGCTATAATTCACCCCTCCACTTT. As protein: CASTSDSYNSPLHF.

This rearrangement joins TRBV28 to TRBJ2-1; D is unclear. This CDR3 spans 15 amino acids. Per germline, CDR1 MDHEN and CDR2 SYDVKM. Trimming stripped 7 bases from V and 6 bases from J, with 19 bases between. As DNA, the CDR3 is TGTGCCAGCACCCCCCCGTTCCACCCGGGCAATGAGCAGTTCTTC. Its protein product is CASTPPFHPGNEQFF.

The chain uses TRBV5-4 and TRBJ1-2, with 7 positions matching TRBD1. The CDR3 is 15 amino acids. The germline V gene encodes CDR1 SGHNT and CDR2 YYREEE (reference sequence). Trimming removed 3 bases from V and 0 bases from J; junction bases left unmatched: 5. CDR3 protein: CASSSRQGSNYGYTF. CDR3 nucleotide sequence: TGTGCCAGCAGCTCGAGACAGGGATCTAACTATGGCTACACCTTC.

The genes are TRBV18 and TRBJ1-1, with 8 bases identical to TRBD1. Per the germline V gene, CDR1 is KGHSH and CDR2 is LQKENI. J lost 4 bases, V lost 3 bases, and 10 bases had no gene match. The CDR3 has 16 amino acids. The CDR3 loop reads CASSPFLDRGVTEAFF. The CDR3, as DNA: TGTGCCAGCTCACCTTTCTTAGACAGGGGCGTCACTGAAGCTTTCTTT.

This clone was counted between two and nine times. The CDR3: CASSQDRTNQPQHF. The CDR3 coding sequence is TGTGCCAGCAGCCAGGACAGGACCAATCAGCCCCAGCATTTT. V gene TRBV6-5 combines with J gene TRBJ1-5; 7 bases are a match to TRBD1. The junction had 5 bases not matched to a gene; V was cut back by 6 bases and J by 3 bases. The germline gives CDR1 MNHEY, CDR2 SVGAGI. This CDR3 spans 14 amino acids.

This clone was seen just once. The gene calls are TRBV27 and TRBJ2-3, with 7 nucleotides matching TRBD2. The CDR3 loop spans 15 amino acids. Unmatched junction bases numbered 5, after V lost 3 bases and J lost 2 bases. The germline gives CDR1 MNHEY, CDR2 SMNVEV (reference sequence). The CDR3 region is CASSLTSLNTDTQYF. DNA for the CDR3: TGTGCCAGCAGTTTGACTAGCCTTAACACAGATACGCAGTATTTT.

The CDR3 loop reads CASSVPSGGYQETQYF. CDR3 DNA sequence: TGTGCCAGCAGTGTGCCTAGCGGGGGGTACCAAGAGACCCAGTACTTC. The chain links TRBV2 to TRBJ2-5; 11 nucleotides agree with TRBD2. Germline CDR1 and CDR2: SNHLY and FYNNEI. V shed 4 bases and J 0 bases; nucleotides not matched to a gene: 4. The CDR3 is 16 residues long.

The chain joins TRBV27 to TRBJ1-1; 8 positions agree with TRBD1. The CDR3 is made up of 15 amino acids. The J segment lost 5 bases and the V segment lost 4 bases, leaving 9 bases of the junction unmatched. From germline, CDR1 is MNHEY and CDR2 SMNVEV (reference sequence). CDR3: CASSSRGRMGTEAFF. CDR3 nucleotides: TGTGCCAGCAGTTCCAGGGGGCGCATGGGTACTGAAGCTTTCTTT.

V gene TRBV5-1 combines with J gene TRBJ2-7, with D perhaps matching TRBD2 (6 bases). Germline CDR1 and CDR2: SGHRS and YFSETQ. The CDR3 runs 12 residues. Trimming shortened V by 0 bases and J by 6 bases, and 7 bases separated the two germline ends. The CDR3 bases are TGCGCCAGCAGCTTGGCCGGGGGCGAGCAGTACTTC. Translation gives CASSLAGGEQYF.

The chain has TRBV10-2 and TRBJ1-4; the match to TRBD1 covers 8 bases. This CDR3 has 16 residues. After removal of 8 bases from V and 2 bases from J, the junction contained 10 bases not matched to a gene. The V gene's germline CDR1 is WSHSY and CDR2 SAAADI. CDR3 protein: CASPRQGRTTNEKLFF. CDR3 coding DNA: TGCGCCAGCCCTCGACAGGGGCGGACGACTAATGAAAAACTGTTTTTT.

This clone has only a few counts. The chain carries TRBV10-3 and TRBJ2-7; 11 bases agree with TRBD1. Trimming at V came to 0 bases and at J to 1 base, leaving 2 bases not matched to a gene. Germline assignment: CDR1 ENHRY and CDR2 SYGVKD. The length of the CDR3 is 16 residues. The CDR3 DNA reads as TGTGCCATCAGTGAGTCAGGGACAGGGGGGTCCTACGAGCAGTACTTC. Amino acid sequence: CAISESGTGGSYEQYF.

The J gene is TRBJ1-1, the V gene TRBV5-1, with a tentative D call TRBD1 (6 bases). Trimming pared 3 bases from V and 4 bases from J, leaving 19 bases between. CDR1 is SGHRS and CDR2 is YFSETQ in the germline V gene. The CDR3 runs 16 residues. This CDR3 reads CASSWGSWGLFTEAFF. The CDR3 bases are TGCGCCAGCAGCTGGGGATCCTGGGGGCTATTCACTGAAGCTTTCTTT. Complete variable domain (other parts from reference TRBV5-1 and TRBJ1-1): KAGVTQTPRYLIKTRGQQVTLSCSPISGHRSVSWYQQTPGQGLQFLFEYFSETQRNKGNFPGRFSGRQFSNSRSEMNVSTLELGDSALYLCASSWGSWGLFTEAFFGQGTRLTVV.

J is TRBJ2-7 and V is TRBV27, with 10 positions matching TRBD1. V shed 3 bases, J shed 3 bases, and the junction held 5 bases outside the gene matches. The CDR3 has 15 amino acids. The germline V gene has CDR1 MNHEY and CDR2 SMNVEV (reference sequence). The DNA of the CDR3 is TGTGCCAGCAGTTTGTCCGGGACAGGGGTCTACGAGCAGTACTTC. Its translation: CASSLSGTGVYEQYF.

The CDR3 protein is CASSLAWGAGELFF. The CDR3 nucleotides are TGTGCCAGCAGCTTAGCTTGGGGGGCCGGGGAGCTGTTTTTT. The chain employs TRBV7-6 and TRBJ2-2; TRBD2 is a possible D gene (6 bases). The CDR3 covers 14 residues. The ends were cut back, 0 bases at V and 6 bases at J, with 8 bases in the middle. Germline CDR1 reads SGHVS; CDR2 reads FNYEAQ. Full variable domain (missing parts from reference TRBV7-6 and TRBJ2-2): GAGVSQSPRYKVTKRGQDVALRCDPISGHVSLYWYRQALGQGPEFLTYFNYEAQQDKSGLPNDRFSAERPEGSISTLTIQRTEQRDSAMYRCASSLAWGAGELFFGEGSRLTVL.